This TCR beta chain appears in the sequencing data of a study of vaccination effects on CD4 cells after COVID-19. General observations from the study: Healthy vaccine recipients' vaccine-induced clones were almost all SARS-CoV-2 mono-reactive.

After about 10 days in culture, the CD4+ T cells were isolated. Of the BNT162b2 and mRNA-1273 vaccines, participants received two doses of one or the other. Neither prior SARS-CoV-2 infection nor positive nucleocapsid antibodies were present in the vaccine recipients. Half-medium changes using IL-2 medium occurred on days 3 and 7. Profiled with immunoSEQ multiplex PCR; TCRdb holds only in-frame clones, not every one. The sample holds about 73,000 clones, roughly 73% seen once. About this clone: Antigen specificity is unknown.

The TCR originated in a human donor who received a COVID-19 vaccine. Source: CD4+ T cells from PBMCs cultured without peptide, taken after COVID-19 vaccination.

CDR3 nucleotides: TGTGCTTTGAATACTGGATATTATGGCTACACCTTC. Translation: CALNTGYYGYTF. J is TRBJ1-2 and V is TRBV30; D call uncertain. CDR3 length equals 12 residues. Germline lookup yields CDR1 GTSNPN and CDR2 SVGIG (reference sequence). Looking up the rest from reference TRBV30 and TRBJ1-2 gives the full variable domain: SQTIHQWPATLVQPVGSPLSLECTVEGTSNPNLYWYRQAAGRGLQLLFYSVGIGQISSEVPQNLSASRPQDRQFILSSKKLLLSDSGFYLCALNTGYYGYTFGSGTRLTVV.